A single sample is the source of the 10 T cell receptor beta chains below, sequenced in a study of cytomegalovirus exposure and HLA in healthy donors. Method: immunoSEQ multiplex PCR; TCRdb's copy keeps in-frame clones and lacks some. This repertoire shows about 120,000 clones, 70% to 90% found once; its top ten account for about 6%. The sequenced sample was PBMCs. These receptors originate from a woman aged 18-29 years in good health and CMV-seropositive.

This sequence joins TRBV27 and TRBJ1-2; 7 bases fit TRBD1. The germline gives CDR1 MNHEY, CDR2 SMNVEV (reference sequence). There are 14 residues in the CDR3. Losses at the gene ends were 5 bases for V and 6 bases for J; bases not matched to a gene: 9. The CDR3 DNA is TGTGCCAGCAGTGCGACAGGGCGAAAGAATGGCTACACCTTC. Translating it yields CASSATGRKNGYTF.

The chain combines TRBV11-2 with TRBJ1-4, with D possibly being TRBD1 (6 bases). The CDR3 sequence is 14 residues long. Germline V lookup: CDR1 SGHAT, CDR2 FQNNGV. Trimming removed 6 bases at V and 8 bases at J, with 16 bases between. The CDR3 DNA follows: TGTGCCAGCAGACCGACAGGCTCGGGGGAAAAACTGTTTTTT. Translating it yields CASRPTGSGEKLFF.

The chain has TRBV9 and TRBJ2-2, with D possibly matching TRBD2 (5 bases). This CDR3 contains 15 residues. The V gene's germline CDR1 is SGDLS and CDR2 YYNGEE. V was pared by 2 bases and J by 3 bases, with 11 bases between. The CDR3 protein is CASSVSGLHTGELFF. In DNA, the CDR3 is TGTGCCAGCAGCGTTTCCGGACTTCACACCGGGGAGCTGTTTTTT.

For this clone: An end of the junction differs from the germline gene, which may be a read error. This sequence joins TRBV7-7 and TRBJ2-7; a weak D match, TRBD2 (6 bases). CDR1 SSHAT and CDR2 FNYEAQ come from the germline V gene (reference sequence). There are 13 residues in the CDR3. CDR3 in DNA: TGTGCTAGCAGCTTAGAACTAGCCGACGAGCAGTACTTC. This gives the protein CASSLELADEQYF.

The gene calls are TRBV7-3 and TRBJ2-7, with TRBD1 matching 9 bases. There are 16 residues in the CDR3. V shed 5 bases, J shed 3 bases, and the junction held 11 bases outside the gene matches. Germline lookup yields CDR1 SGHTA and CDR2 FQGTGA. Here the CDR3 reads CASSRTGTGIGYEQYF. Written as DNA, the CDR3 is TGTGCCAGCAGCCGTACCGGGACAGGGATCGGCTACGAGCAGTACTTC.

J is TRBJ1-3 and V is TRBV5-8; 9 bases map to TRBD1. Germline CDR1 is SGHTS and CDR2 is YDEGEE. There are 15 residues in the CDR3. V shed 7 bases, J shed 2 bases, and the junction held 7 bases outside the gene matches. The CDR3 DNA follows: TGTGCCAGCGGGGGACAGGGTTTTGCTGGAAACACCATATATTTT. The encoded protein is CASGGQGFAGNTIYF. Drawing the rest from reference TRBV5-8 and TRBJ1-3, the complete variable domain is EAGVTQSPTHLIKTRGQQATLRCSPISGHTSVYWYQQALGLGLQFLLWYDEGEERNRGNFPPRFSGRQFPNYSSELNVNALELEDSALYLCASGGQGFAGNTIYFGEGSWLTVV.

The V gene is TRBV10-3, the J gene TRBJ1-1, with D possibly matching TRBD1 (5 bases). Germline CDR1 is ENHRY and CDR2 is SYGVKD. This CDR3 has 13 residues. Deletions cut 10 bases from V and 0 bases from J, with 12 bases between. The CDR3 region is CATSGQLNTEAFF. The CDR3 DNA reads TGTGCCACCTCCGGACAACTGAACACTGAAGCTTTCTTT.

The J gene is TRBJ1-2, the V gene TRBV6-4; 7 positions match TRBD1. Losses at the gene ends were 8 bases for V and 7 bases for J; bases not matched to a gene: 13. This CDR3 contains 14 residues. Germline assignment: CDR1 MRHNA and CDR2 SNTAGT. CDR3 region: CASRKTGLDGGYTF. CDR3 DNA: TGTGCCAGCCGGAAGACAGGGCTTGACGGTGGCTACACCTTC.

The rearrangement links TRBV4-3 to TRBJ1-2; no clear D gene. Trimming removed 3 bases from V and 4 bases from J, with 12 bases in between. The CDR3 runs to 14 residues. From germline, CDR1 is LGHNA and CDR2 YSLEER. CDR3 in DNA: TGCGCCAGCAGCCAGCGGGGAGGTGGCTATGGCTACACCTTC. This translates into CASSQRGGGYGYTF.

The CDR3 DNA follows: TGTGCCAGCAGCTCCGGACAGGTCTACGAGCAGTACTTC. Protein: CASSSGQVYEQYF. This rearrangement joins TRBV5-6 to TRBJ2-7; TRBD1 aligns across 7 bases. In germline, CDR1 is SGHDT, CDR2 YYEEEE. V shed 3 bases and J 3 bases; nucleotides not matched to a gene: 3. The CDR3 has 13 amino acids.